There are a few counts of the clone carrying this TCR beta chain. The antigen is unknown. These data are taken from a study of identical twins. Study-wide points: Interpretation of the results relied on cross-sectional statistical analysis and not on following the same donors.

Germline lookup yields CDR1 MNHEY and CDR2 SVGEGT. This CDR3 comprises 14 residues. V lost 2 bases and J lost 4; bases outside the gene matches: 0. TCRdb used MiXCR to reprocess the 5' RACE reads, holding one entry per CDR3 protein. The sample shows about 890,000 distinct CDR3 sequences, more than 9% of them seen only once. The data also belong to a second study, concerning yellow fever vaccine responses in identical twins.

Sequenced: PBMCs. The source of this sequence is a woman between 18 and 29 years old in good health. The gene calls are TRBV6-2 or TRBV6-3 and TRBJ2-3; 10 bases line up with TRBD2. The CDR3 sequence is CASSYGTSADTQYF. The DNA of the CDR3 is TGTGCCAGCAGTTACGGGACTAGCGCAGATACGCAGTATTTT.